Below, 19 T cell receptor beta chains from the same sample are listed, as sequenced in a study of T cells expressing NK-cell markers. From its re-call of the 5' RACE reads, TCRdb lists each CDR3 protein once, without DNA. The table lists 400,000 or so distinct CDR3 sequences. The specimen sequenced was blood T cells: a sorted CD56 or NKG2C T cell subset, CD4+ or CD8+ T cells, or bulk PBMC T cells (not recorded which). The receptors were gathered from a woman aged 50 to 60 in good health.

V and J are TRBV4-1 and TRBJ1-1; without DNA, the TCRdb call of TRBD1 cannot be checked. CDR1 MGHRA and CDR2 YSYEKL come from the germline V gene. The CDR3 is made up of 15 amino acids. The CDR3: CASSHAGTGDTEAFF.

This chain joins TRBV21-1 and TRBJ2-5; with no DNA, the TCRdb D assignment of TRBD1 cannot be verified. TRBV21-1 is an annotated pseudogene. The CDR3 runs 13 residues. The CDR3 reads CASSDGRAKTQYF.

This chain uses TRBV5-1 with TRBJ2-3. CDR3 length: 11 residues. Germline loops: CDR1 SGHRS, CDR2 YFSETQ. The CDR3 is CASRSLETQYF.

This chain's CDR3 is CASSPSINEKLFF. The rearrangement uses TRBV18 and TRBJ1-4. This CDR3 comprises 13 residues. Germline V CDR1 and CDR2: KGHSH, LQKENI.

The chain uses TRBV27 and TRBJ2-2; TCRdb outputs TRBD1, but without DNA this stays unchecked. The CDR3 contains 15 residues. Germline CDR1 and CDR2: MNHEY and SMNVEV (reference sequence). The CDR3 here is CASSLIRTGGGELFF.

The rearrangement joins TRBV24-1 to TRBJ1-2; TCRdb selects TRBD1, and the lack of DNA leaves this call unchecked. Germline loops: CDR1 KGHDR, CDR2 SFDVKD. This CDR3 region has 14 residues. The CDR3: CATSSPLEFYGYTF.

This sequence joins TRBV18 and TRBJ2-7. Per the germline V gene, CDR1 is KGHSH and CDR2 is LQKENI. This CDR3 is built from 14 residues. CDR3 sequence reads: CASSPNRGAYEQYF.

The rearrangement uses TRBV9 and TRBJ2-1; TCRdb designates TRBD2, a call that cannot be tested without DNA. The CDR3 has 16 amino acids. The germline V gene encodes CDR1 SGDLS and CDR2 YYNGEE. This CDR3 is CASSVLGTTVLGEQFF.

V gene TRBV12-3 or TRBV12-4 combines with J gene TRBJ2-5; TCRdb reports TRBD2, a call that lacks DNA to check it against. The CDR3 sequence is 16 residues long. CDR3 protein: CASSRGTSGKVETQYF.

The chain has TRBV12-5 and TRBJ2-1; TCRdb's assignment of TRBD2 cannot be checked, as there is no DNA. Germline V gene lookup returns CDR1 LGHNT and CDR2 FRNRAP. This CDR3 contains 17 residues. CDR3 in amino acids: CASGPPGAGGGNNEQFF.

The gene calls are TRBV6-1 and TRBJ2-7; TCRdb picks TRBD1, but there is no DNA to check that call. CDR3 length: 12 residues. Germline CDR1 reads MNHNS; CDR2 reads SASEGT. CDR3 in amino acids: CASRDRVGEQYF.

Here the CDR3 reads CASSPPLGRASYNEQFF. The V and J genes are TRBV3-1 and TRBJ2-1; TCRdb's D call of TRBD2 is untestable without DNA. Germline lookup yields CDR1 LGHDT and CDR2 YNNKEL (reference sequence). CDR3 size: 17 residues.

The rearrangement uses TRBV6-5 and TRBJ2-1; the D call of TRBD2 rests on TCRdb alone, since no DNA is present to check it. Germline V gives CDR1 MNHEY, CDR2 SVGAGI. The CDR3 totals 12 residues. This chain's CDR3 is CAAGWEDNEQFF.

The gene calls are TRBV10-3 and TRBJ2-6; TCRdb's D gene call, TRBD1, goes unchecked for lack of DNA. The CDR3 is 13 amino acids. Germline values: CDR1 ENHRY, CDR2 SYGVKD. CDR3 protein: CATKGAGANVLTF.

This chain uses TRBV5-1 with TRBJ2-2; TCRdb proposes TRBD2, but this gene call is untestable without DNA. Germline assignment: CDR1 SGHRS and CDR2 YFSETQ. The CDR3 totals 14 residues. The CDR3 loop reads CASSLEGGDGELFF.

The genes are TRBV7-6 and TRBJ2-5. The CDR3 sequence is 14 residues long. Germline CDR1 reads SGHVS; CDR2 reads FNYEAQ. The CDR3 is CASSLARLTETQYF.

CDR3: CASSGRGDEPKRSTDTQYF. The rearrangement uses TRBV9 and TRBJ2-3; the TCRdb D gene call, TRBD1, has no DNA to confirm it. This CDR3 is built from 19 residues. Looked up from germline, CDR1 is SGDLS and CDR2 is YYNGEE.

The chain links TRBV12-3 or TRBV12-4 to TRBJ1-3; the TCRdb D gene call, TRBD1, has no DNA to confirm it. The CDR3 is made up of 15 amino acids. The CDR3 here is CASSPRTGYGNTIYF.

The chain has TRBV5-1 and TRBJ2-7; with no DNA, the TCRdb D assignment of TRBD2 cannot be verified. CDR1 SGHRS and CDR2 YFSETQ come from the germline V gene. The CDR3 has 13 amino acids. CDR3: CASSRDFRPEQYF. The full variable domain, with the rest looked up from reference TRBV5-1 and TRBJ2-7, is KAGVTQTPRYLIKTRGQQVTLSCSPISGHRSVSWYQQTPGQGLQFLFEYFSETQRNKGNFPGRFSGRQFSNSRSEMNVSTLELGDSALYLCASSRDFRPEQYFGPGTRLTVT.